This T cell receptor beta chain was obtained from a study of T cell repertoires in cytomegalovirus infection. Whole-study context: Both recently identified HLA-C-restricted and well-studied HLA-B-restricted CMV epitopes were used in the study. Matching HLA type and CMV infection were both indicated by public TCR beta signatures. General study results and limits: CMV carriers having the relevant HLA were flagged by cumulative public TCR beta family frequency.

TCRdb used MiXCR to reprocess the reads, holding one entry per CDR3 protein. The sample yields approximately 990,000 distinct CDR3 sequences, about 33% seen once. Only one count was recorded for this clonotype. No antigen is known for it. The CDR3 extends over 15 amino acids. V lost 5 bases, J lost 5 bases, and 16 bases lay in between. The germline gives CDR1 MNHNY, CDR2 SVGAGI (reference sequence). This TCR was sampled from a human donor in good health (CMV status not recorded). Some clones in this sample may be carry-over from other donors' samples. This chain joins TRBV6-6 and TRBJ2-1; D perhaps matches TRBD1 (5 bases). Here the sequenced sample was cultured CD8+ T cells from PBMCs, taken from culture after CMV antigen stimulation. For the CDR3, the DNA is TGTGCCAGCAGTGGGGCCGGATGGGTTGACAATGAGCAGTTCTTC. It translates to CASSGAGWVDNEQFF.